This T cell receptor (beta chain) derives from a study of blood T cell repertoires in COVID-19. Study background: In each case, the material was cDNA or gDNA derived from T cells, B-cell-depleted T cells, or PBMCs.

The method was immunoSEQ multiplex PCR; TCRdb's version includes in-frame clones alone and lacks a portion of them. This sample has about 200,000 clones, with over 80% found just once. Germline V gene data show CDR1 as GTSNPN and CDR2 as SVGIG (reference sequence). The CDR3 extends over 15 amino acids. V trimming: 2 bases; J trimming: 4 bases; junction bases outside the gene matches: 6. Seattle-derived patients entered the study during active infection and were followed longitudinally. The sequence came from a man between 60 and 75 years old with COVID-19, enrolled during active disease. V and J are TRBV30 and TRBJ1-5, with TRBD1 matching 9 bases. Sequenced: peripheral blood. CDR3 residues: CAWSLPGTGNQPQHF. For the CDR3, the DNA is TGTGCCTGGAGTCTACCCGGGACAGGGAATCAGCCCCAGCATTTT.